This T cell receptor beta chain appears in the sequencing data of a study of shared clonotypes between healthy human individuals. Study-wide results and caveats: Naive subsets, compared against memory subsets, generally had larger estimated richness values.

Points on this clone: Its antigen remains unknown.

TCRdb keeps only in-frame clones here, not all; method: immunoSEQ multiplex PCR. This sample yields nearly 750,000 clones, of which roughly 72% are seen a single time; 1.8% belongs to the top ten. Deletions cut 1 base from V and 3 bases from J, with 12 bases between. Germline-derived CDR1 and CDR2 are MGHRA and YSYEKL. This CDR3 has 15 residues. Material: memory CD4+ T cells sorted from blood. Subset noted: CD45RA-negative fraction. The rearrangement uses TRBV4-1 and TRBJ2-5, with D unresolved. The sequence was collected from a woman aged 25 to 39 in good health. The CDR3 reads CASSQALGNKETQYF. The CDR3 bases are TGCGCCAGCAGCCAAGCCTTAGGGAACAAAGAGACCCAGTACTTC.